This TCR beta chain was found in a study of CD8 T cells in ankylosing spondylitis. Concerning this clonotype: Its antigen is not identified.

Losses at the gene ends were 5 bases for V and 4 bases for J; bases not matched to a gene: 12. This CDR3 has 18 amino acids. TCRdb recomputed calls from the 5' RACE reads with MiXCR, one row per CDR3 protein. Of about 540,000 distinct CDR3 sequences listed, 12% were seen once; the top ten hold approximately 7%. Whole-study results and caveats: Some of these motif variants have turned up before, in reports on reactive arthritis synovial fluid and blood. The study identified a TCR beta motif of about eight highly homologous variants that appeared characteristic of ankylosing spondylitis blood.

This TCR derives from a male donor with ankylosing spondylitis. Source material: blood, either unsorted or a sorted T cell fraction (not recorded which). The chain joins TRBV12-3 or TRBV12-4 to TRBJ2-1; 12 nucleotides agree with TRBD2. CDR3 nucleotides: TGTGCCAGCAGTCTAGGGACTAGCGGGCCGCAAGATTACAATGAGCAGTTCTTC. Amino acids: CASSLGTSGPQDYNEQFF.